This paragraph reports one T cell receptor (beta chain). This clone has more than one count but fewer than ten. Its recognized antigen is unknown. No base quality information exists; no much larger clone differs at one position. This specimen belongs to a study of shared clonotypes between healthy human individuals (dated by TCRdb to the early 2020s). For the study in its entirety: The cohort comprised two women and a few men aged 18 to 49 years. Different laboratories and diverse techniques were used to prepare libraries and sequence TCR repertoires, to increase sequencing depth and limit assay-specific biases. Per donor, three plates each were used for CD4 naive and CD4 memory, two for CD8 naive, and one for CD8 memory. Leukapheresis yielded between about 0.9 and 9.5 billion PBMCs per donor. The study deeply sequenced blood TCR repertoires of five healthy adults to estimate repertoire size and the extent of clonotype sharing between individuals.

The paper's findings and limits, for the study overall: Sharing across four donors was observed for about 5% of naive CD4, under 4% of naive CD8, 2% to 2.5% of memory CD4, and about 0.4% of memory CD8 clonotypes. Higher generation probabilities were observed for clonotypes shared by all four sorted-subset donors than for non-shared clonotypes. Naive subsets generally had larger estimated clonotype richness than memory subsets did. Based on pairwise subsampling, the degree of clonotype sharing among donors was expected to be affected by sequencing depth. Sampling was restricted to blood, and TCR repertoires in tissue are likely to differ from TCR repertoires in blood. The genetic and exposure-history diversity represented was limited by the small number of donors. Rarefaction of sorted-subset datasets indicated incomplete sequencing despite the large sequencing depth.

CD8 naive samples were CD45RO-negative cells positively selected for CCR7, giving a CD45RA+CCR7+ population that excluded TemRA cells. The donors were healthy, HIV-negative adults who had no recently reported acute infections or vaccinations. Every donor was a Caucasian adult residing in Nashville, Tennessee, USA. Blood was obtained by leukapheresis, after which PBMCs were separated by Ficoll-Histopaque density gradient centrifugation and cryopreserved in liquid nitrogen vapor phase. Purity and quantity of every magnetically sorted T cell population were checked by analytical flow cytometry. Each sorted fraction had its genomic DNA isolated and then quantified by UV absorbance on a Nanodrop 2000c. Using the deep immunoSEQ assay, multiplex PCR amplified TCR CDR3 regions from genomic DNA. Genomic DNA extracted from each cell subset was distributed evenly over all wells of several immunoSEQ 96-well plates, and each plate served as one replicate. For sorted subsets, around 200 ng genomic DNA, equal to 25,000 to 35,000 T cell genomes, was loaded into each replicate PCR. Purified libraries were measured with a Qubit 3.0 fluorometer, size-checked on a Bioanalyzer 2100, and measured again with the KAPA Library Quantification kit. Every immunoSEQ 96-well plate was sequenced on a separate single-read 150-cycle Illumina NextSeq 550 flow cell. As for how the authors treated the data: The immunoSEQ output contained only junctional sequences without quality scores, so filtering could not match that applied to full-length reads. Sequences were annotated with PyIR, a Python wrapper for IgBLAST v1.9, using IMGT germline references to assign V/J genes and CDR3. Reads were removed for weak V/J assignments (E-value above 1e-6), missing CDR3, stop codons, out-of-frame junctions, or ambiguous translated residues. V3J clonotypes were defined as sequences sharing the same inferred V gene, J gene, and CDR3 amino acid sequence. Percentage overlap between repertoires was computed as shared unique clonotypes divided by the size of the smaller repertoire. RTK rarefaction, the Chao1 estimator, and Recon v2.1 estimates of unobserved clonotypes were used to assess repertoire richness. Generation probabilities were computed with OLGA for all TCRbeta clonotypes obtained by the gDNA method from a handful of donors. Here the immuneACCESS table is served through TCRdb, limited to in-frame sequences with V and J called. Missing clones are a known gap in these copies; in checked studies unresolved V genes cover under half, and the rest lacks a known reason. The V and J calls and clone size were taken over from that table, and D and trimming were inferred from the DNA. In all, the sample holds about 2.1 million clones, and around 95% of those were seen once. The biggest ten clones account for 1.5% to 2% of the sample.

The CDR3 sequence holds 15 residues, the cysteine and phenylalanine included. Only CDR3 DNA remains: 45 bases, in frame from the first base. V and J are truncated by 0 bases and 2 bases respectively, leaving an intervening sequence of 9 bases. The germline V gene sets CDR1 to SGHRS and CDR2 to YFSETQ. The clonotype comes from a man younger than 30 in good health. Some clones in this sample may be carry-over from other donors' samples. The V and J segments used are TRBV5-1 and TRBJ1-5; a confident D gene designation cannot be given. The sequencing input was naive CD8+ T cells from PBMCs. This specimen's cell subset or site label, per the study, means: CD45RA+CCR7+. The CDR3 sequence is CASSLEWIGNQPQHF. The bases are TGCGCCAGCAGCTTGGAGTGGATTGGCAATCAGCCCCAGCATTTT.